The 25 T cell receptor beta chains presented below share a single source sample, sequenced in a study of CD8 T cells in ankylosing spondylitis. MiXCR, applied by TCRdb to the 5' RACE reads, yields one record per CDR3 protein. The table has about 130,000 distinct CDR3 sequences, around 7.9% seen once. Sequencing input: blood, either unsorted or a sorted T cell fraction (not recorded which). Receptors were obtained from a female donor with ankylosing spondylitis or in good health (not recorded which).

This clonotype was picked up many times. The chain carries TRBV2 and TRBJ1-2; 7 bases are a match to TRBD1. Per germline, CDR1 SNHLY and CDR2 FYNNEI. The J segment lost 8 bases and the V segment lost 5 bases, leaving 8 bases of the junction unmatched. The CDR3 spans 13 residues. The CDR3 nucleotides are TGTGCCAGCAGTATTTCCGGGACAGAAGGCTACACCTTC. Protein: CASSISGTEGYTF.

A word on this clonotype: A read error is possible here, since a much larger clone lies one base away. The J gene is TRBJ1-1, the V gene TRBV6-5, with D possibly TRBD1 on 5 matching bases. The CDR3 extends over 14 amino acids. The germline CDR1 and CDR2 sequences are MNHEY and SVGAGI. The CDR3: CTSSYSGGGTEAFF. The CDR3 DNA follows: TGTACCAGCAGTTACTCCGGGGGAGGCACTGAAGCTTTCTTT.

This clonotype was found many times. The J gene is TRBJ1-1, the V gene TRBV7-2, with D perhaps TRBD1 (6 bases). This CDR3 is 16 amino acids long. V was clipped by 4 bases and J by 3 bases, with 18 bases between them. CDR1 is SGHTA and CDR2 is FQGNSA in the germline V gene. The CDR3 loop is CASSSEPKRGDTEAFF. The CDR3 DNA sequence: TGTGCCAGCAGCTCCGAACCAAAAAGGGGGGACACTGAAGCTTTCTTT. Complete variable domain (other parts from reference TRBV7-2 and TRBJ1-1): GAGVSQSPSNKVTEKGKDVELRCDPISGHTALYWYRQSLGQGLEFLIYFQGNSAPDKSGLPSDRFSAERTGGSVSTLTIQRTQQEDSAVYLCASSSEPKRGDTEAFFGQGTRLTVV.

The sample holds many counts of this clonotype. This sequence joins TRBV20-1 and TRBJ2-5, with 9 positions matching TRBD1. The junction had 7 bases not matched to a gene; V was cut back by 0 bases and J by 5 bases. The germline V gene encodes CDR1 DFQATT and CDR2 SNEGSKA (reference sequence). The CDR3 spans 15 residues. The CDR3 region has the DNA TGCAGTGCTAGAGATGCGGGACAGGGTTTCGAGACCCAGTACTTC. This sequence encodes CSARDAGQGFETQYF.

Ten or more counts support this clonotype. The V gene is TRBV12-3 or TRBV12-4, the J gene TRBJ2-3; no clear D. This CDR3 has 12 amino acids. V gave up 7 bases and J gave up 6 bases, with 11 bases separating them. CDR3 loop: CASTVQRDTQYF. The CDR3 DNA sequence: TGTGCCAGCACCGTTCAACGGGATACGCAGTATTTT.

This clonotype was counted many times. The J gene is TRBJ2-3, the V gene TRBV20-1; 9 bases match TRBD1. CDR1 and CDR2 from the germline V gene are DFQATT and SNEGSKA (reference sequence). V was pared by 2 bases and J by 4 bases, with 7 bases of the junction left unmatched. The CDR3 has 15 amino acids. The CDR3 bases are TGCAGTGCTAGAAGGACAGGGGAAAGGGCAGATACGCAGTATTTT. Encoded protein: CSARRTGERADTQYF.

This clonotype was recorded at least ten times. The chain couples TRBV7-9 to TRBJ2-7; TRBD1 is a possible D gene (6 bases). Trimming took off 5 bases at V and 2 bases at J, with 13 bases between the two ends. Germline CDR1 reads SEHNR; CDR2 reads FQNEAQ (reference sequence). The CDR3 extends over 14 amino acids. CDR3 in amino acids: CASSTWTATYEQYF. The CDR3 nucleotides are TGTGCCAGCAGCACCTGGACAGCCACCTACGAGCAGTACTTC.

V gene TRBV10-1 combines with J gene TRBJ2-7; 8 nucleotides match TRBD1. Germline CDR1 and CDR2: WNHNN and SYGVQD (reference sequence). The CDR3 spans 12 residues. Trimming at V came to 5 bases and at J to 5 bases, leaving 2 bases not matched to a gene. The CDR3 loop is CASSKQGDEQYF. CDR3 bases: TGCGCCAGCAGTAAACAGGGGGACGAGCAGTACTTC.

This clonotype was counted ten times or more. The V gene is TRBV4-3, the J gene TRBJ2-3; TRBD2 matches 13 bases. J gave up 2 bases and V 1 base, and 3 bases lay outside the gene matches. CDR1 and CDR2 from the germline V gene are LGHNA and YSLEER. The CDR3 length is 17 residues. The CDR3 nucleotides are TGCGCCAGCAGCCAAGCGGGACTAGCGGGGTTCACAGATACGCAGTATTTT. Translating it yields CASSQAGLAGFTDTQYF.

This clonotype has just a few counts. CDR3 bases: TGTGCCAGCTCACCACCCGAGGGGTTTACGCAGTATTTT. Translation: CASSPPEGFTQYF. The V gene is TRBV18, the J gene TRBJ2-3; D could derive from TRBD1 or TRBD2 (5 bases each). Germline V gives CDR1 KGHSH, CDR2 LQKENI. The CDR3 runs to 13 residues. Trimming stripped 0 bases from V and 8 bases from J, with 9 bases between.

The table lists this clonotype with many counts. V usage is TRBV12-3 or TRBV12-4 and J usage is TRBJ2-3; no firm D call. The CDR3 runs to 14 residues. Trimming removed 5 bases at V and 3 bases at J, with 12 bases between. CDR3 protein: CASSHGSPTDTQYF. The CDR3 nucleotides are TGTGCCAGCAGTCATGGCTCCCCGACAGATACGCAGTATTTT.

This clonotype came up many times. The gene calls are TRBV2 and TRBJ2-7; D unclear. Germline-derived CDR1 and CDR2 are SNHLY and FYNNEI. The CDR3 spans 11 residues. Trimming cost V 0 bases and J 4 bases, with 1 base left between them. The CDR3 here is CASSEAYEQYF. The DNA for the CDR3 is TGTGCCAGCAGTGAAGCTTACGAGCAGTACTTC.

There are many counts of this clonotype. This chain connects TRBV5-1 to TRBJ2-7, with a weak D call TRBD2 (5 bases). The CDR3 spans 14 residues. Germline values: CDR1 SGHRS, CDR2 YFSETQ. The ends were cut back, 0 bases at V and 2 bases at J, with 9 bases in the middle. The CDR3 reads CASSLATGTYEQYF. The CDR3 region has the DNA TGCGCCAGCAGCTTGGCGACGGGGACCTACGAGCAGTACTTC.

This clonotype was detected many times. The gene calls are TRBV3-1 and TRBJ1-2; 7 bases map to TRBD1. Trimming cost V 4 bases and J 8 bases; bases outside gene matches: 7. This CDR3 has 13 residues. Germline CDR1 is LGHDT and CDR2 is YNNKEL (reference sequence). The CDR3 loop reads CASSPGGSRGYTF. The CDR3 DNA follows: TGTGCCAGCAGCCCAGGGGGAAGTAGGGGCTACACCTTC.

This clonotype was observed at least ten times. The chain employs TRBV6-1 and TRBJ1-2; 8 bases fit TRBD1. Germline trimming cut 5 bases from V and 1 base from J; bases unmatched to any gene: 12. The germline V gene encodes CDR1 MNHNS and CDR2 SASEGT. This CDR3 is built from 17 residues. The CDR3 nucleotides are TGTGCCAGCAGTCCCAAGCCTGGACAGGGAATTAACTATGGCTACACCTTC. This gives the protein CASSPKPGQGINYGYTF.

This clonotype showed up many times. The CDR3 spells CAISAGRTGADTQYF. The CDR3 DNA follows: TGTGCCATCAGTGCAGGACGCACTGGGGCAGATACGCAGTATTTT. The gene calls are TRBV10-3 and TRBJ2-3; D is uncertain. The V end was cut by 4 bases, the J end by 4 bases, with 15 bases between. Germline CDR1 ENHRY, CDR2 SYGVKD. This CDR3 is built from 15 residues.

Ten or more counts support this clonotype. The V call is TRBV11-1, the J call TRBJ2-3, with 14 bases lining up with TRBD2. This CDR3 region has 17 residues. V gave up 3 bases and J gave up 8 bases; unmatched junction bases: 10. Looked up from germline, CDR1 is SGHAT and CDR2 is FQDESV (reference sequence). In DNA form, the CDR3 reads TGTGCCAGCAGCTTCCCCCTGACTAGCGGGGGGGCTGGTACGCAGTATTTT. This translates into CASSFPLTSGGAGTQYF.

There are many counts of this clonotype. This chain connects TRBV29-1 to TRBJ1-2, with D perhaps matching TRBD1 (5 bases). Trimming left V 3 bases short and J 1 base short, with 15 bases between. Germline-derived CDR1 and CDR2 are SQVTM and ANQGSEA. The length of the CDR3 is 15 residues. CDR3 sequence (DNA): TGCAGCGTTGACAGGGCGCCGATTTTTAACTATGGCTACACCTTC. This gives the protein CSVDRAPIFNYGYTF.

This clonotype has at least ten counts. The V gene is TRBV5-1, the J gene TRBJ1-4; TRBD1 aligns across 7 bases. Germline lookup yields CDR1 SGHRS and CDR2 YFSETQ. The CDR3 length is 20 residues. J was trimmed by 3 bases and V by 2 bases; bases with no gene match: 19. CDR3 in amino acids: CASSLTGTAKIEPANEKLFF. The CDR3 DNA reads TGCGCCAGCAGCTTAACTGGGACAGCCAAAATAGAGCCCGCTAATGAAAAACTGTTTTTT.

This clonotype was detected ten times or more. This rearrangement joins TRBV7-2 to TRBJ2-1; 7 positions agree with TRBD1. This CDR3 is 15 amino acids long. V was pared by 3 bases and J by 0 bases, with 2 bases of the junction left unmatched. Germline assignment: CDR1 SGHTA and CDR2 FQGNSA. The CDR3 loop reads CASSLSGGSYNEQFF. CDR3 coding DNA: TGTGCCAGCAGCTTGTCAGGGGGCTCCTACAATGAGCAGTTCTTC.

In this sample, this clonotype turned up many times. CDR3 loop: CASSFLAGARNEQFF. The CDR3 nucleotides read TGCGCCAGCAGCTTTTTAGCGGGGGCCCGGAATGAGCAGTTCTTC. The chain employs TRBV5-1 and TRBJ2-1; 9 bases are a match to TRBD2. The germline V gene encodes CDR1 SGHRS and CDR2 YFSETQ. Trimming at V came to 2 bases and at J to 7 bases, leaving 7 bases not matched to a gene. The CDR3 spans 15 residues.

This sequence joins TRBV7-2 and TRBJ2-1; D not resolved. This CDR3 spans 13 amino acids. Germline CDR1 reads SGHTA; CDR2 reads FQGNSA. Between the trimmed V and J ends, which lost 5 bases and 8 bases, there was a span of 13 bases. CDR3 amino acids: CASSLGLRDEQFF. CDR3 nucleotide sequence: TGTGCCAGCAGCCTCGGGCTTCGAGATGAGCAGTTCTTC.

This clonotype has a count of ten or more. The chain employs TRBV29-1 and TRBJ2-1; possibly TRBD1 for D (5 bases). CDR1 and CDR2 (germline): SQVTM, ANQGSEA. V lost 6 bases, J lost 0 bases, and 18 bases lay in between. There are 16 residues in the CDR3. CDR3 coding DNA: TGCAGCGTCTCCGACAGCCTCGATACCTCCTACAATGAGCAGTTCTTC. Amino acid sequence: CSVSDSLDTSYNEQFF.

This clonotype showed up many times. V usage is TRBV6-2 or TRBV6-3 and J usage is TRBJ1-5, with D perhaps TRBD1 (5 bases). The V gene's germline CDR1 is MNHEY and CDR2 SVGEGT. This CDR3 spans 18 amino acids. The germline V and J ends were trimmed by 6 bases and 8 bases, with 29 bases remaining between them. As DNA, the CDR3 is TGTGCCAGCAGCCCTGTTTCCCTGCTCGGGGGGAAGGGGAAGCCCCAGCATTTT. This codes for CASSPVSLLGGKGKPQHF.

The genes are TRBV7-8 and TRBJ1-1, with unresolved D. The germline V gene has CDR1 SGHVS and CDR2 FQNEAQ. Trimming removed 5 bases from V and 0 bases from J, with 13 bases in between. CDR3 length equals 15 residues. The DNA of the CDR3 is TGTGCCAGCAGCCACCGGACCGTAATGAACACTGAAGCTTTCTTT. It encodes CASSHRTVMNTEAFF. Complete variable domain (other parts from reference TRBV7-8 and TRBJ1-1): GAGVSQSPRYKVAKRGQDVALRCDPISGHVSLFWYQQALGQGPEFLTYFQNEAQLDKSGLPSDRFFAERPEGSVSTLKIQRTQQEDSAVYLCASSHRTVMNTEAFFGQGTRLTVV.